This T cell receptor beta chain was documented in a study of prognosis after radiotherapy for stage I lung cancer. Study-wide context: The patients comprised more than ten men and about 6 women, spanning ages about 53 to 90 and having a median of 74.5 years.

Genomic DNA was subjected to two-round multiplex PCR for amplification of TCR beta CDR3. First-round PCR used primers specific to each TRBV and TRBJ gene. TCRdb recomputed calls from the multiplex PCR reads with MiXCR, one row per CDR3 protein. The sample carries about 31,000 distinct CDR3 sequences, 42% recorded once. Overall study results and limits: Patients developing distant metastases showed lower Shannon entropy after stereotactic body radiation therapy.

This clonotype was counted ten times or more. The antigen is unknown. The clonotype was recovered from a donor over 45 with non-small cell lung cancer. The sample was PBMCs, taken before or after stereotactic body radiation therapy (not recorded which).

The CDR3 reads CASSPRDRPLNIQYF. The CDR3 bases are TGTGCCAGCAGCCCACGGGACAGACCTCTTAACATTCAGTACTTC. The rearrangement joins TRBV3-1 to TRBJ2-4, with 7 bases fitting TRBD1. Per the germline V gene, CDR1 is LGHDT and CDR2 is YNNKEL (reference sequence). The CDR3 is 15 amino acids. The V gene end was trimmed by 4 bases and the J gene end by 7 bases; junction bases not matched to a gene: 10.